Here is one T cell receptor (beta chain) with its context. Its target is unknown. These data originate in a study of T-cell memory formation after mild COVID-19. The wider study: Largely donor-specific sequence clusters came from a couple of donors. Study-level results: CD8+ contracting clones occupied EMRA, while CD4+ ones occupied mainly CM and EM.

This CDR3 comprises 16 residues. Germline-derived CDR1 and CDR2 are MGHRA and YSYEKL. V lost 3 bases, J lost 6 bases, and 10 bases stayed unmatched. cDNA libraries for TCR alpha and TCR beta, carrying sample barcodes and UMIs, came from 5'RACE with constant-segment primers. TCRdb itself ran the 5' RACE reads through MiXCR, one entry per CDR3 protein. The data contain approximately 290,000 distinct CDR3 sequences, around 15% of them singletons. The chain carries TRBV4-1 and TRBJ2-1, with TRBD2 matching over 8 bases. Material: PBMCs or a T cell subset sorted from them (not recorded which). This TCR was recovered from a man younger than 35 who had mild COVID-19 (a few samples of this study predate the infection). Cell type and time point are not known. CDR3 loop: CASSQGSGASLNEQFF. The DNA for the CDR3 is TGCGCCAGCAGCCAGGGTAGCGGGGCATCCCTCAATGAGCAGTTCTTC.